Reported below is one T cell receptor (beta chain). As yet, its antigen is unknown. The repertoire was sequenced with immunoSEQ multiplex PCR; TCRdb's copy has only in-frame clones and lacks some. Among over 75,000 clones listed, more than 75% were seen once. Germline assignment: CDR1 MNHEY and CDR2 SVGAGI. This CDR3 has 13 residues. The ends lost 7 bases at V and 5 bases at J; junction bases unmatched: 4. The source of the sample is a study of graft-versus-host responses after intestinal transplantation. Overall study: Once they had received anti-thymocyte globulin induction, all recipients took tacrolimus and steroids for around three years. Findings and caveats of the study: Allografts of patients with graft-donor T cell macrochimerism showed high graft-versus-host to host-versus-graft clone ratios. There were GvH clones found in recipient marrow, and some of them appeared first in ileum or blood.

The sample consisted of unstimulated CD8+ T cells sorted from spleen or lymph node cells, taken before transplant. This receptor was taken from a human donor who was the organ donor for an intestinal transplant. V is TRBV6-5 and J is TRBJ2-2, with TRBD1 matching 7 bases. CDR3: CASTATGTGELFF. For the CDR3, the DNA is TGTGCCAGCACCGCGACAGGGACCGGGGAGCTGTTTTTT.